This T cell receptor (beta chain) was retrieved from a study of blood T cell repertoires in COVID-19. About the research overall: Collection of acute and convalescent COVID-19 samples took place in the United States, Italy and Spain.

Under the authors' procedure: Amplification of reference gene primers was used by the study to estimate nucleated cell counts. The data were produced by immunoSEQ multiplex PCR, yet TCRdb's version contains in-frame clones alone and is incomplete. That table gives V, J and clone size, and the DNA gave D and trimming. The table lists hundreds of thousands of clones, 80% to 90% of them singletons, with around 4% in the top ten. The CDR3 loop spans 17 amino acids. The V gene end was trimmed by 4 bases and the J gene end by 0 bases; junction bases not matched to a gene: 8. CDR1 and CDR2 from the germline V gene are SQVTM and ANQGSEA.

This receptor was taken from a woman in her 40s with acute COVID-19. Material: PBMCs or T cells enriched from blood (not recorded which). The chain recombines TRBV29-1 with TRBJ2-2; 10 bases map to TRBD2. CDR3 region: CSVGVAGGFANTGELFF. CDR3 bases: TGCAGCGTTGGAGTAGCGGGAGGCTTCGCGAACACCGGGGAGCTGTTTTTT.